The 15 T cell receptor beta chains given below trace back to one sample, sequenced in a study of T cell changes during pregnancy in multiple sclerosis. Here immunoSEQ multiplex PCR was the method, and the copy in TCRdb shows in-frame clones only, minus some. This table holds just over 35,000 clones, roughly 90% found once. The source was CD4+ T cells from peripheral blood mononuclear cells, collected after pregnancy. These receptors originate from a female donor in good health, enrolled as a control in a pregnancy study.

The gene calls are TRBV9 and TRBJ1-2, with TRBD1 identical over 10 bases. In germline, CDR1 is SGDLS, CDR2 YYNGEE. Losses at the gene ends were 0 bases for V and 10 bases for J; bases not matched to a gene: 3. The CDR3 is made up of 13 amino acids. The CDR3 loop reads CASSVVGQGDYTF. The CDR3 DNA reads as TGTGCCAGCAGCGTAGTCGGACAGGGGGACTACACCTTC.

V gene TRBV6-1 combines with J gene TRBJ2-3; TRBD2 might be the D (6 bases). Germline loops: CDR1 MNHNS, CDR2 SASEGT. The CDR3 has 16 amino acids. Trimming left V 4 bases short and J 2 bases short, with 16 bases between. The CDR3 is CASSGGTWRNTDTQYF. The DNA for the CDR3 is TGTGCCAGCAGTGGCGGGACCTGGAGGAACACAGATACGCAGTATTTT.

This chain connects TRBV6-5 to TRBJ1-1, with TRBD1 identical over 9 bases. Germline V gene data show CDR1 as MNHEY and CDR2 as SVGAGI. V was pared by 2 bases and J by 5 bases, with 6 bases of the junction left unmatched. The CDR3 has 15 residues. The chain's CDR3 is CASSYRGTGWTEAFF. In nucleotides, the CDR3 is TGTGCCAGCAGTTACCGGGGGACAGGGTGGACTGAAGCTTTCTTT.

This sequence joins TRBV5-4 and TRBJ2-7, with D possibly matching TRBD2 (5 bases). The ends were cut back, 4 bases at V and 0 bases at J, with 14 bases in the middle. Germline lookup yields CDR1 SGHNT and CDR2 YYREEE (reference sequence). The CDR3 has 15 amino acids. DNA of the CDR3: TGTGCCAGCAGCCACGGAGGCTCGGGCTCCTACGAGCAGTACTTC. It specifies CASSHGGSGSYEQYF.

The gene calls are TRBV5-4 and TRBJ1-6; TRBD1 aligns across 9 bases. CDR3 length: 14 amino acids. In germline, CDR1 is SGHNT, CDR2 YYREEE (reference sequence). V dropped 0 bases and J dropped 11; count of bases not matched to a gene: 3. The CDR3 loop is CASSLATGGTPLHF. The CDR3 coding sequence is TGTGCCAGCAGCTTGGCGACAGGGGGGACACCCCTCCACTTT.

J is TRBJ1-5 and V is TRBV7-2; 8 bases map to TRBD1. Germline CDR1 SGHTA, CDR2 FQGNSA. Trimming removed 1 base from V and 0 bases from J; junction bases left unmatched: 11. CDR3 length: 19 residues. The DNA for the CDR3 is TGTGCCAGCAGCTTAGTTAGCGGACAGGGTAGCAGTAGCAATCAGCCCCAGCATTTT. Protein: CASSLVSGQGSSSNQPQHF.

The chain employs TRBV30 and TRBJ1-2; D call uncertain. This CDR3 is built from 12 residues. V shed 3 bases and J shed 5 bases, with 10 bases lying between them. CDR1 is GTSNPN, CDR2 SVGIG, per germline (reference sequence). In DNA form, the CDR3 reads TGTGCCTGGAGCGCCGGGTTGTATGGCTACACCTTC. Protein: CAWSAGLYGYTF. The whole variable domain, filled in from reference TRBV30 and TRBJ1-2, reads SQTIHQWPATLVQPVGSPLSLECTVEGTSNPNLYWYRQAAGRGLQLLFYSVGIGQISSEVPQNLSASRPQDRQFILSSKKLLLSDSGFYLCAWSAGLYGYTFGSGTRLTVV.

The chain couples TRBV7-2 to TRBJ2-7; 9 nucleotides match TRBD1. Germline CDR1 SGHTA, CDR2 FQGNSA. The CDR3 totals 16 residues. V lost 1 base to trimming and J lost 6 bases; unmatched junction nucleotides: 10. The CDR3 loop reads CASSLGAGQGVSEQYF. Here the CDR3 DNA reads TGTGCCAGCAGCTTAGGAGCGGGACAGGGTGTAAGCGAGCAGTACTTC.

Here the CDR3 DNA reads TGTGCCAGCAGCCCAGGGCGCTCCCTCAATCAGCCCCAGCATTTT. Protein sequence: CASSPGRSLNQPQHF. V usage is TRBV5-6 and J usage is TRBJ1-5, with D maybe TRBD1 (5 bases). Trimming shortened V by 4 bases and J by 3 bases, and 14 bases separated the two germline ends. CDR3 length: 15 amino acids. Germline V gene lookup returns CDR1 SGHDT and CDR2 YYEEEE.

V usage is TRBV28 and J usage is TRBJ1-2; 11 positions agree with TRBD1. Looked up from germline, CDR1 is MDHEN and CDR2 is SYDVKM. V lost 6 bases, J lost 9 bases, and 15 bases stayed unmatched. The CDR3 covers 16 residues. Written as DNA, the CDR3 is TGTGCCAGCAGCGCTCTCGGGACAGGGGGAATAGTGAGCTACACCTTC. Translation gives CASSALGTGGIVSYTF.

The V gene is TRBV5-4, the J gene TRBJ2-3; D may be TRBD2 (5 bases). V lost 0 bases and J 2 bases, leaving 13 bases between the germline ends. The CDR3 loop spans 16 amino acids. Germline CDR1 reads SGHNT; CDR2 reads YYREEE (reference sequence). The CDR3 loop is CASSLGLRANTDTQYF. CDR3 coding DNA: TGTGCCAGCAGCTTGGGGTTGAGGGCAAACACAGATACGCAGTATTTT.

Written as DNA, the CDR3 is TGCGCCAGCAGCTTGGGCGGGAGAGAAGAGACCCAGTACTTC. It is translated as CASSLGGREETQYF. The chain is built from TRBV5-1 and TRBJ2-5; TRBD2 agrees at 7 bases. In germline, CDR1 is SGHRS, CDR2 YFSETQ. The CDR3 consists of 14 residues. The V and J ends lost 0 bases and 3 bases, in that order; junction bases with no gene match: 2.

By share of the sample, this clone is medium-sized (0.01 to 0.1%). V gene TRBV19 combines with J gene TRBJ1-1; TRBD1 is a possible D gene (6 bases). There are 12 residues in the CDR3. With 5 bases removed from V and 10 bases from J, the gap between germline ends came to 14 bases. Per the germline V gene, CDR1 is LNHDA and CDR2 is SQIVND (reference sequence). The chain's CDR3 is CASSHREGGAFF. The CDR3 region has the DNA TGTGCCAGTAGTCACAGGGAAGGAGGAGCTTTCTTT. The entire variable domain, with the rest obtained from reference TRBV19 and TRBJ1-1, is as follows: DGGITQSPKYLFRKEGQNVTLSCEQNLNHDAMYWYRQDPGQGLRLIYYSQIVNDFQKGDIAEGYSVSREKKESFPLTVTSAQKNPTAFYLCASSHREGGAFFGQGTRLTVV.

This CDR3 is CASRNNRGQGYTF. In nucleotides, the CDR3 is TGTGCCAGTAGAAATAACAGGGGGCAAGGCTACACCTTC. The rearrangement joins TRBV27 to TRBJ1-2; 9 bases match TRBD1. The junction had 10 bases not matched to a gene; V was cut back by 9 bases and J by 8 bases. The CDR3 is made up of 13 amino acids. Germline V lookup: CDR1 MNHEY, CDR2 SMNVEV (reference sequence).

The V and J genes are TRBV9 and TRBJ2-3, with 7 bases lining up with TRBD2. The CDR3 is 15 amino acids. V lost 3 bases, J lost 0 bases, and 4 bases stayed unmatched. The V gene's germline CDR1 is SGDLS and CDR2 YYNGEE. The CDR3 protein is CASSALAVSTDTQYF. The CDR3 DNA follows: TGTGCCAGCAGCGCTCTAGCGGTTAGCACAGATACGCAGTATTTT.